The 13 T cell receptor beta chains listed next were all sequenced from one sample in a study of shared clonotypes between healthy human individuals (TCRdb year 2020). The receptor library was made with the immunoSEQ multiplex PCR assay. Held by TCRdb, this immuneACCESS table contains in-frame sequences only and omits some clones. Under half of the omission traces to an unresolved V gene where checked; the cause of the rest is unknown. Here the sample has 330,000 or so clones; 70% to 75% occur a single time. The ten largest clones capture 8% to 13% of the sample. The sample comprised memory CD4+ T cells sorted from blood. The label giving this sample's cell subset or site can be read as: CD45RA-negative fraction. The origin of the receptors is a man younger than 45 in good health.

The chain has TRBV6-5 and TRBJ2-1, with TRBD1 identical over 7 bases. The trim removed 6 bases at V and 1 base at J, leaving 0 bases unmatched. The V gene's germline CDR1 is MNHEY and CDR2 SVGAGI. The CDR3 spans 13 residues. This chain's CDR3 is CASRTGSYNEQFF. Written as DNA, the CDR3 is TGTGCCAGCAGGACAGGGTCCTACAATGAGCAGTTCTTC.

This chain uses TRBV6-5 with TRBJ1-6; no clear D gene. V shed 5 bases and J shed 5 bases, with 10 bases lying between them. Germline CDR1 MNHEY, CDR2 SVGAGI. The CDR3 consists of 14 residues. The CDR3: CASSVNRDNSPLHF. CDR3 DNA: TGTGCCAGCAGTGTAAACAGAGATAATTCACCCCTCCACTTT.

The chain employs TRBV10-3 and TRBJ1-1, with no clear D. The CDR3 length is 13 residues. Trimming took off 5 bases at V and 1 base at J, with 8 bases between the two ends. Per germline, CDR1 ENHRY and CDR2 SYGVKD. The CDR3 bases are TGTGCCATCAGTATACATGAGAACACTGAAGCTTTCTTT. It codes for CAISIHENTEAFF.

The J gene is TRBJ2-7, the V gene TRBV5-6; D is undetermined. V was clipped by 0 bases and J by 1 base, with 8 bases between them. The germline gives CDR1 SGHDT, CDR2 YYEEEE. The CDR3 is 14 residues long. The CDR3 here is CASSLVGRSYEQYF. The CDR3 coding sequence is TGTGCCAGCAGCTTGGTTGGCCGATCCTACGAGCAGTACTTC.

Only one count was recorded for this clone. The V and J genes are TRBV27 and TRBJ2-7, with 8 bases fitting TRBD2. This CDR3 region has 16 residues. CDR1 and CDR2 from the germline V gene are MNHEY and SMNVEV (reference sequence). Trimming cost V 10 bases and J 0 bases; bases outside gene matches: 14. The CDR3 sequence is CATRSSGTIISYEQYF. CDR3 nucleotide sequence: TGTGCCACCAGAAGTAGCGGGACAATAATCTCCTACGAGCAGTACTTC.

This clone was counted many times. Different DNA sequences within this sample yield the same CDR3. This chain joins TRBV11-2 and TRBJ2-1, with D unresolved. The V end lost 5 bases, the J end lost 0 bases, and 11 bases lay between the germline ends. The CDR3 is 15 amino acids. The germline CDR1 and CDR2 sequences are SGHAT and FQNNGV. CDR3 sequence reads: CASSLGRSSYNEQFF. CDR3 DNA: TGTGCCAGCAGCCTCGGACGGAGCTCCTACAATGAGCAGTTCTTC.

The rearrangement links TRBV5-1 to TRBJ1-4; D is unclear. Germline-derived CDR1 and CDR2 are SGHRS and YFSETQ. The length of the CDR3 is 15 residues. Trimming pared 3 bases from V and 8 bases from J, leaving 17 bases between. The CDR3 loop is CASSSSGSQGEKLFF. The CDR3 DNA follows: TGCGCCAGCAGCTCTAGCGGGTCACAAGGCGAAAAACTGTTTTTT.

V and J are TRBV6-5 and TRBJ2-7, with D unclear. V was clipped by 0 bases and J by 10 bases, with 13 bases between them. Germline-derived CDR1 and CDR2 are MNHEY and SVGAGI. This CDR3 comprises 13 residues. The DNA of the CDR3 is TGTGCCAGCAGTTACTCGCTTATAGATCGTCAGTACTTC. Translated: CASSYSLIDRQYF.

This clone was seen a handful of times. CDR3 DNA: TGTGCCAGCTCACCAACTACTAGCTACTTGGGGAATGAGCAGTTCTTC. Protein: CASSPTTSYLGNEQFF. The V and J genes are TRBV18 and TRBJ2-1; perhaps TRBD2 as D (6 bases). CDR1 KGHSH and CDR2 LQKENI come from the germline V gene. V lost 2 bases to trimming and J lost 7 bases, with 18 bases between them. This CDR3 has 16 amino acids.

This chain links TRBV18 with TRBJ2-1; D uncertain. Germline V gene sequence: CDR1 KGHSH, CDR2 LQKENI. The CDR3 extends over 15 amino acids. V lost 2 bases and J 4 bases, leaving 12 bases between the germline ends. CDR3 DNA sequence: TGTGCCAGCTCACCATCCGACGGAAGTTACAATGAGCAGTTCTTC. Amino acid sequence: CASSPSDGSYNEQFF.

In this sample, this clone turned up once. CDR3 residues: CASSIDRRGVAEAFF. In DNA form, the CDR3 reads TGTGCCAGTAGTATAGATCGGCGCGGGGTTGCTGAAGCTTTCTTT. The chain employs TRBV19 and TRBJ1-1; D uncertain. This CDR3 region has 15 residues. The ends were cut back, 0 bases at V and 6 bases at J, with 14 bases in the middle. Germline V lookup: CDR1 LNHDA, CDR2 SQIVND (reference sequence).

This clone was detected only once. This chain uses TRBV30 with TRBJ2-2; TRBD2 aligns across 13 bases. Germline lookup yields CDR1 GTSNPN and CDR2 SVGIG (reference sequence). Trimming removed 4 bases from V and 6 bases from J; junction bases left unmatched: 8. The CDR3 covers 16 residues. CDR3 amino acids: CAWTGLAGYVPGELFF. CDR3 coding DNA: TGTGCCTGGACGGGACTAGCGGGGTATGTTCCCGGGGAGCTGTTTTTT.

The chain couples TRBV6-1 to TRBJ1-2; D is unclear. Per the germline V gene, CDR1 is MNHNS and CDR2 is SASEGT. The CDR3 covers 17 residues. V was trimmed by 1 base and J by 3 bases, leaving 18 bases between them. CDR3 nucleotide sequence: TGTGCCAGCAGTGAAGATTCGGGCAGTCTCCGCTACTATGGCTACACCTTC. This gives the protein CASSEDSGSLRYYGYTF.